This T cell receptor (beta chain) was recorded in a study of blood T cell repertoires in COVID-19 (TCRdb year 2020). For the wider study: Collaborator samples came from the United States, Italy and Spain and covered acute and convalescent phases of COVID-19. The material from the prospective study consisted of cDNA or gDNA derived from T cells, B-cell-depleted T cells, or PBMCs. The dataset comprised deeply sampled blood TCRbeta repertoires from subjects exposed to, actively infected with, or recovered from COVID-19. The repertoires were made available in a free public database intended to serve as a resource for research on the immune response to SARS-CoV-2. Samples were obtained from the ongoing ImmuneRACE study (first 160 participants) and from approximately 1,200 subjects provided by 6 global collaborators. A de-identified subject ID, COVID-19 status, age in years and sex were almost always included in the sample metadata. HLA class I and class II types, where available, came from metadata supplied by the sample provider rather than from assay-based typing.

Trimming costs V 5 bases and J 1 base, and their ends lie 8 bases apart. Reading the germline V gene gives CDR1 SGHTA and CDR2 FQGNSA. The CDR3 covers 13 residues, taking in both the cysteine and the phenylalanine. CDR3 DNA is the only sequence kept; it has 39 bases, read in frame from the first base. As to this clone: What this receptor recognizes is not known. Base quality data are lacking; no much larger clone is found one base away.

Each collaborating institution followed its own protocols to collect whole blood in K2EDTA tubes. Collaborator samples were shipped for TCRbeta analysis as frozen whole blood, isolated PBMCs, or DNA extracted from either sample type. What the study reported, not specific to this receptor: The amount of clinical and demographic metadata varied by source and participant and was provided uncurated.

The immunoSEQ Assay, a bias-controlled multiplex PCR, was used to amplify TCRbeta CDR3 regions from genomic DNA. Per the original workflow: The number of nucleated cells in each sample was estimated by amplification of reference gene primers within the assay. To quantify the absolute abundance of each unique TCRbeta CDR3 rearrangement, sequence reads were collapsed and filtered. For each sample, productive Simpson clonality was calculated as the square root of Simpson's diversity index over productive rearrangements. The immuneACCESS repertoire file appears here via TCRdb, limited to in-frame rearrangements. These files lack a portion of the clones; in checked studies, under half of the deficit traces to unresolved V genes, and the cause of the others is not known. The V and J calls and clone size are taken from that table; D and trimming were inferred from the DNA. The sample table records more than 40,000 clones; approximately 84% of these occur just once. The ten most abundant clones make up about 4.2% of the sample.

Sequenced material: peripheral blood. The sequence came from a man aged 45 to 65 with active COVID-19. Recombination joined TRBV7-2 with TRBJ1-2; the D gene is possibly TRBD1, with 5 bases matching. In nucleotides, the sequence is TGTGCCAGCAGCCCCGACAGTAACTATGGCTACACCTTC. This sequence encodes CASSPDSNYGYTF. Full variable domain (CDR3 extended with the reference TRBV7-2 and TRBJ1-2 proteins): GAGVSQSPSNKVTEKGKDVELRCDPISGHTALYWYRQSLGQGLEFLIYFQGNSAPDKSGLPSDRFSAERTGGSVSTLTIQRTQQEDSAVYLCASSPDSNYGYTFGSGTRLTVV.